The clone carrying this TCR beta chain was seen more than once but under ten times. The data were taken from a study of post-analysis software for immune sequencing data. Sequencing libraries made from TCR beta cDNA carried unique molecular identifiers. TCRdb reanalysed the PCR reads using MiXCR and keeps one entry per CDR3 protein. Seen here are approximately 770,000 distinct CDR3 sequences, 46% observed once, and the top ten hold roughly 4.4%. The receptor's source is a girl aged 5-17 years with multiple sclerosis. The source material was blood.

For the CDR3, the DNA is TGCGCCAGCAGCTCCGGCTGGGGACAGTCCTACGAGCAGTACTTC. Translated: CASSSGWGQSYEQYF. This chain joins TRBV4-3 and TRBJ2-7, with TRBD1 matching over 7 bases. The CDR3 runs to 15 residues. V lost 5 bases, J lost 1 base, and 8 bases stayed unmatched. Germline values: CDR1 LGHNA, CDR2 YSLEER.